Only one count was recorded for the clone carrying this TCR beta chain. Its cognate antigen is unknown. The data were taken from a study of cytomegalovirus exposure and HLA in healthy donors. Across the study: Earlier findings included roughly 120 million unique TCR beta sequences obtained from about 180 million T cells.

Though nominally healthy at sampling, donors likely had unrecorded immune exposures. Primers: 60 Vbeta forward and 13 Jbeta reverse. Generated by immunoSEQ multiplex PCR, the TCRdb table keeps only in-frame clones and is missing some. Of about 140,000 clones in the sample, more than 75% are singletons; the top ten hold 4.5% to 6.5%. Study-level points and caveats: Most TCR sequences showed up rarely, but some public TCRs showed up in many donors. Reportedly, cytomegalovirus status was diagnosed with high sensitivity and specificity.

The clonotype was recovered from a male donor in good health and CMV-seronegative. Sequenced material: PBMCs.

DNA for the CDR3: TGTGCCAGTAGTATTGGCAGGGCCCCTGAAGCTTTCTTT. Its protein product is CASSIGRAPEAFF. The chain links TRBV19 to TRBJ1-1; D might be TRBD1 (5 bases). This CDR3 has 13 residues. Trimming shortened V by 3 bases and J by 6 bases, and 11 bases separated the two germline ends. The germline gives CDR1 LNHDA, CDR2 SQIVND (reference sequence).